One and the same sample provided the 23 T cell receptor beta chains below, sequenced in a study of blood T cell repertoires in COVID-19. Assay: immunoSEQ multiplex PCR; the TCRdb copy retains only in-frame clones and omits some. Here the sample spans some 150,000 clones, around nine tenths being singletons. Sequences were obtained from peripheral blood. Every receptor here comes from a man aged 18 to 29 with active or convalescent COVID-19.

The J gene is TRBJ1-1, the V gene TRBV19, with D tentatively TRBD1 (5 bases). V lost 11 bases and J lost 4, with 23 bases in between. Germline CDR1 reads LNHDA; CDR2 reads SQIVND (reference sequence). The CDR3 is made up of 15 amino acids. CDR3 in amino acids: CASSWGIGVSTEAFF. CDR3 sequence (DNA): TGTGCCTCCTCGTGGGGCATAGGAGTAAGCACTGAAGCTTTCTTT.

The rearrangement links TRBV6-6 to TRBJ1-2; 7 bases fit TRBD1. The CDR3 totals 13 residues. In germline, CDR1 is MNHNY, CDR2 SVGAGI (reference sequence). Trimming cost V 6 bases and J 3 bases; bases outside gene matches: 4. The CDR3 protein is CASSHRGDYGYTF. The CDR3 coding sequence is TGTGCCAGCAGCCACAGGGGAGACTATGGCTACACCTTC.

V usage is TRBV9 and J usage is TRBJ2-3; 12 bases line up with TRBD2. The CDR3 spans 15 residues. Germline V gene sequence: CDR1 SGDLS, CDR2 YYNGEE. The trim removed 4 bases at V and 6 bases at J, leaving 6 bases unmatched. CDR3 nucleotides: TGTGCCAGCAGCACCAGACTAGCGGGAGTGGATACGCAGTATTTT. Translated: CASSTRLAGVDTQYF. Using reference TRBV9 and TRBJ2-3 for the parts outside the CDR3, the full variable domain is DSGVTQTPKHLITATGQRVTLRCSPRSGDLSVYWYQQSLDQGLQFLIQYYNGEERAKGNILERFSAQQFPDLHSELNLSSLELGDSALYFCASSTRLAGVDTQYFGPGTRLTVL.

J is TRBJ2-7 and V is TRBV2, with D maybe TRBD1 (5 bases). V was cut by 3 bases and J by 3 bases, with 12 bases left in between. This CDR3 region has 14 residues. In germline, CDR1 is SNHLY, CDR2 FYNNEI. CDR3 sequence: CASSDPQGLYEQYV. The CDR3 nucleotides read TGTGCCAGCAGTGATCCCCAGGGTCTCTACGAGCAGTACGTC.

The CDR3 DNA is TGTGCCAGCAGCGAAAGCGGCGGGGGGCCACTCCAAGAGACCCAGTACTTC. Translating it yields CASSESGGGPLQETQYF. This sequence joins TRBV7-9 and TRBJ2-5, with 8 positions matching TRBD2. The CDR3 is 17 amino acids. The germline gives CDR1 SEHNR, CDR2 FQNEAQ (reference sequence). Losses at the gene ends were 5 bases for V and 1 base for J; bases not matched to a gene: 12.

The V gene is TRBV28, the J gene TRBJ2-4, with 7 positions matching TRBD2. Trimming took 1 base from V and 7 from J; bases not matched to a gene: 4. Germline V lookup: CDR1 MDHEN, CDR2 SYDVKM. This CDR3 region has 14 residues. For the CDR3, the DNA is TGTGCCAGCAGTTTATTCCTTAGCGGGAACATTCAGTACTTC. Translated: CASSLFLSGNIQYF.

This clone showed up just a few times. The chain uses TRBV19 and TRBJ2-2; TRBD2 matches at 7 bases. CDR1 and CDR2 from the germline V gene are LNHDA and SQIVND (reference sequence). This CDR3 is built from 15 residues. The V segment lost 7 bases and the J segment 5 bases; nucleotides outside the gene matches: 10. CDR3: CASTREAGRTGELFF. The CDR3 DNA reads TGTGCCAGTACCCGGGAGGCGGGGCGGACCGGGGAGCTGTTTTTT.

The chain joins TRBV14 to TRBJ1-1; D is unresolved. V lost 4 bases and J 5 bases, leaving 14 bases between the germline ends. This CDR3 is built from 14 residues. Germline V gene sequence: CDR1 SGHDN, CDR2 FVKESK. In DNA form, the CDR3 reads TGTGCCAGCAGCCCTTCGGCGGGTTGGACTGAAGCTTTCTTT. This gives the protein CASSPSAGWTEAFF.

This chain links TRBV7-9 with TRBJ2-7, with 10 nucleotides matching TRBD1. Germline trimming cut 2 bases from V and 5 bases from J; bases unmatched to any gene: 12. Germline loops: CDR1 SEHNR, CDR2 FQNEAQ (reference sequence). This CDR3 region has 17 residues. The CDR3 loop reads CASSLLRDRGFRDEQYV. The CDR3 DNA follows: TGTGCCAGCAGCTTACTCCGGGACAGGGGATTTCGGGACGAGCAGTACGTC.

The genes are TRBV7-9 and TRBJ2-5, with D possibly TRBD1 on 5 matching bases. This CDR3 region has 17 residues. The germline V gene has CDR1 SEHNR and CDR2 FQNEAQ (reference sequence). V shed 5 bases and J shed 1 base, with 20 bases lying between them. CDR3 nucleotides: TGTGCCAGCAGCCTTCCATTTGACAGAGAAGTCCAAGAGACCCAGTACTTC. Encoded protein: CASSLPFDREVQETQYF.

The gene calls are TRBV27 and TRBJ2-2; the D gene is possibly TRBD1 (6 bases). This CDR3 has 16 amino acids. Trimming cost V 5 bases and J 8 bases, with 21 bases left between them. Germline V gene data show CDR1 as MNHEY and CDR2 as SMNVEV (reference sequence). In DNA form, the CDR3 reads TGTGCCAGCAGTCCACCCGGGACACCGTTTTTGGGGGAGCTGTTTTTT. Its protein is CASSPPGTPFLGELFF.

This rearrangement joins TRBV7-9 to TRBJ2-7, with D unclear. CDR3 length equals 11 residues. Germline V gene sequence: CDR1 SEHNR, CDR2 FQNEAQ (reference sequence). The germline V and J ends were trimmed by 2 bases and 4 bases, with 3 bases remaining between them. CDR3 DNA: TGTGCCAGCAGCTTAATATACGAGCAGTACGTC. Its translation: CASSLIYEQYV.

The chain combines TRBV2 with TRBJ1-5; perhaps TRBD1 as D (6 bases). The V and J ends lost 10 bases and 4 bases respectively, with 11 bases between them. CDR1 is SNHLY and CDR2 is FYNNEI in the germline V gene. The CDR3 loop spans 12 amino acids. The CDR3 bases are TGTGCCATCGGACAGAAAAATCAGCCCCAGCATTTT. Translating it yields CAIGQKNQPQHF.

V gene TRBV27 combines with J gene TRBJ1-5, with D perhaps matching TRBD1 (6 bases). The CDR3 consists of 14 residues. Trimming removed 10 bases at V and 0 bases at J, with 13 bases between. Germline V CDR1 and CDR2: MNHEY, SMNVEV (reference sequence). CDR3 DNA sequence: TGTGCCACCAAGAAGACAGGTAGCAATCAGCCCCAGCATTTT. Translated: CATKKTGSNQPQHF.

The genes are TRBV28 and TRBJ2-5; D is uncertain. V dropped 5 bases and J dropped 0 bases, with 4 bases sitting between them. The CDR3 consists of 12 residues. Germline assignment: CDR1 MDHEN and CDR2 SYDVKM. CDR3 DNA: TGTGCCAGCAGTCACAACCAAGAGACCCAGTACTTC. Translating it yields CASSHNQETQYF.

The chain links TRBV4-1 to TRBJ2-1; 7 positions match TRBD1. This CDR3 is 17 amino acids long. CDR1 and CDR2 (germline): MGHRA, YSYEKL. With 2 bases clipped from V and 2 bases from J, the junction kept 9 bases outside the gene matches. The CDR3 nucleotides are TGCGCCAGCAGCCAATTGGTCGGGCAGGGGGCCTACAATGAGCAGTTCTTC. Translating gives CASSQLVGQGAYNEQFF.

This chain uses TRBV7-9 with TRBJ2-3; maybe TRBD2 (5 bases). The CDR3 totals 15 residues. CDR1 SEHNR and CDR2 FQNEAQ come from the germline V gene (reference sequence). Deletions cut 6 bases from V and 5 bases from J, with 18 bases between. The CDR3 here is CASRNNHLAGDTQYF. In nucleotides, the CDR3 is TGTGCCAGCAGGAACAATCACCTAGCCGGAGATACGCAGTATTTT. Based on the CDR3 plus reference TRBV7-9 and TRBJ2-3, the full variable domain is DTGVSQNPRHKITKRGQNVTFRCDPISEHNRLYWYRQTLGQGPEFLTYFQNEAQLEKSRLLSDRFSAERPKGSFSTLEIQRTEQGDSAMYLCASRNNHLAGDTQYFGPGTRLTVL.

The chain carries TRBV5-1 and TRBJ2-5; 14 bases line up with TRBD2. J lost 4 bases, V lost 3 bases, and 2 bases had no gene match. Germline V gives CDR1 SGHRS, CDR2 YFSETQ. CDR3 length: 15 residues. As DNA, the CDR3 is TGCGCCAGCAGCTCCGGACTAGCGGGGGGAGAGACCCAGTACTTC. Protein sequence: CASSSGLAGGETQYF.

The chain employs TRBV2 and TRBJ1-2; a possible D gene is TRBD1 (6 bases). Germline assignment: CDR1 SNHLY and CDR2 FYNNEI. The CDR3 totals 13 residues. V lost 6 bases, J lost 4 bases, and 12 bases lay in between. The CDR3 DNA is TGTGCCAGCAGGACCGGGACAAGCTATGGCTACACCTTC. Its protein is CASRTGTSYGYTF.

The CDR3 region is CASSIGLAAPDTQYF. CDR3 nucleotide sequence: TGTGCCAGCAGTATCGGACTAGCGGCACCAGATACGCAGTATTTT. J is TRBJ2-3 and V is TRBV7-9; 10 bases map to TRBD2. This CDR3 has 15 amino acids. Germline assignment: CDR1 SEHNR and CDR2 FQNEAQ (reference sequence). The V segment lost 6 bases and the J segment 4 bases; nucleotides outside the gene matches: 7.

The chain carries TRBV21-1 and TRBJ2-3; the table's D call of TRBD2 was not tested on the DNA. TRBV21-1 is given as a pseudogene. The CDR3 sequence is 15 residues long. CDR3 coding DNA: TGTGCCAGCAGTCGGCTTGGTCGGGGCACAGATACGCAGTATTTT. It is translated as CASSRLGRGTDTQYF.

This chain links TRBV6-2 or TRBV6-3 with TRBJ1-5; D is perhaps TRBD1 (6 bases). CDR1 is MNHEY, CDR2 SVGEGT, per germline. The CDR3 covers 13 residues. Trimming took off 6 bases at V and 2 bases at J, with 8 bases between the two ends. The CDR3 DNA reads TGTGCCAGCAGCTGGACAGGCAATCAGCCCCAGCATTTT. Its translation: CASSWTGNQPQHF.

V and J are TRBV27 and TRBJ2-1; 8 nucleotides align to TRBD1. The CDR3 is 13 amino acids. V shed 6 bases and J 8 bases; nucleotides not matched to a gene: 6. Germline V gene lookup returns CDR1 MNHEY and CDR2 SMNVEV (reference sequence). This chain's CDR3 is CASRRTGYHEQFF. The CDR3 DNA follows: TGTGCCAGCAGACGGACAGGGTACCATGAGCAGTTCTTC.